This T cell receptor beta chain was sequenced for a study of CD8+CD57+ T cells in acquired aplastic anemia. Study context: The DNA of sorted CD4+ and CD8+ cells averaged around 3 ug.

Previously, flow cytometry had revealed CD8+CD57+ cell expansion in the patients chosen for sequencing. All patients had severe acquired aplastic anemia. No therapy was given to patients before blood sampling. Genomic DNA served as template for TCR beta VDJ and CDR3 profiling. In TCRdb, the reads were re-called with MiXCR into one record per CDR3 protein. The sample has approximately 250,000 distinct CDR3 sequences, approximately 79% seen once; the top ten hold roughly two fifths. Overall study results and limits: No significant patient-versus-control difference appeared in CD8+ Simpson's diversity.

Turning to this clonotype: Its antigen is unidentified. The junction shows a germline mismatch at one end, possibly a read error.

This CDR3 is built from 13 residues. Germline V gene lookup returns CDR1 SGDLS and CDR2 YYNGEE. The clonotype was recovered from a human donor with aplastic anemia. V usage is TRBV9 and J usage is TRBJ2-1; the D gene is possibly TRBD1 (5 bases). Sequencing was done on a sample of sorted CD4+, CD8+, or CD8+CD57+ T cells (not recorded which) from PBMCs. CDR3 bases: TGTGCCAGCAGTTCCACAGGATCCACTGAACATACCTTC. Its protein is CASSSTGSTEHTF. The whole variable domain, filled in from reference TRBV9 and TRBJ2-1, reads DSGVTQTPKHLITATGQRVTLRCSPRSGDLSVYWYQQSLDQGLQFLIQYYNGEERAKGNILERFSAQQFPDLHSELNLSSLELGDSALYFCASSSTGSTEHTFGPGTRLTVL.